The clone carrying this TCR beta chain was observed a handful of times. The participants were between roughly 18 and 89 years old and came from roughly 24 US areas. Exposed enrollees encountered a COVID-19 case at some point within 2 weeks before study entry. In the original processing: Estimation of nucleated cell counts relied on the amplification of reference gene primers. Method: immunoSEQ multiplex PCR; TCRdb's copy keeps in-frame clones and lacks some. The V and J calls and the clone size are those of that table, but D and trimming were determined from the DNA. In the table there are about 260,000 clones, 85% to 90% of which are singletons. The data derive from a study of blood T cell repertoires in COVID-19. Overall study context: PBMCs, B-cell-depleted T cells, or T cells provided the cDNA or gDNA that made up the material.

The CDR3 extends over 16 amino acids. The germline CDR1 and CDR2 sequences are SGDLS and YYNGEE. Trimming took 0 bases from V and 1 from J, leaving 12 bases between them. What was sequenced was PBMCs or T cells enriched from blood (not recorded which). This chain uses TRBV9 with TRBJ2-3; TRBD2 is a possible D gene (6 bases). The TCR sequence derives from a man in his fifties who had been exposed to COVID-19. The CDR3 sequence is CASSVGRGRGTDTQYF. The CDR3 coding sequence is TGTGCCAGCAGCGTAGGGAGGGGAAGAGGCACAGATACGCAGTATTTT.